This TCR beta chain was identified in a study of Ad26.COV2.S vaccination and SARS-CoV-2 variants. Background on the study: Within the COV1001 Ad26.COV2.S trial arm, the donor was enrolled. Ad26.COV2.S given intramuscularly, once or twice 56 days apart.

Trimming cost V 0 bases and J 5 bases, with 11 bases left between them. The CDR3 is 14 amino acids. Germline values: CDR1 SGHDT, CDR2 YYEEEE. The assay was immunoSEQ multiplex PCR, and TCRdb's table has in-frame clones only and misses some. The sample contains about 680,000 clones, 89% of which appear only once. As for treatment: around 19 received Ad26.COV2.S at low or high dose, single or two shots; 5 received placebo; per-sample allocation not given. Sampling occurred on day 63 after the first vaccine or placebo injection. The TCR comes from a person aged 18 to 65 who received the Ad26.COV2.S COVID-19 vaccine or a placebo. The J gene is TRBJ1-2, the V gene TRBV5-6; D might be TRBD1 (5 bases). Sequencing used peripheral blood, obtained in a trial of Ad26.COV2.S vaccine versus placebo. The CDR3 loop is CASSLDRTGYGYTF. The DNA for the CDR3 is TGTGCCAGCAGCTTGGACAGGACGGGGTATGGCTACACCTTC.